This TCR beta chain came from a study of blood T cell repertoires in COVID-19 (dated by TCRdb to the early 2020s). About the study as a whole: Samples covering the acute and convalescent phases of COVID-19 were provided by collaborators in the United States, Italy and Spain. The repertoires were released in a freely available public database intended as a resource for research on the immune response to SARS-CoV-2. The samples were drawn from two sources: the first 160 participants of the ongoing ImmuneRACE study, and over 950 subjects contributed by 6 global collaborators. Nearly every sample came with metadata listing a de-identified subject ID, COVID-19 status, age in years and sex. Where available, HLA class I and class II types were taken from metadata supplied by the sample provider and were not determined by assay-based typing. Subjects who had been exposed to COVID-19, were actively infected with it, or had recovered from it provided the deeply sampled blood TCRbeta repertoires that made up the dataset. The prospective study material was composed of cDNA or gDNA derived from T cells, B-cell-depleted T cells, or PBMCs. General study outcomes and caveats: Clinical and demographic metadata were provided uncurated, with the amount varying by source and participant.

Participants in the prospective study were aged roughly 18 to 100 years, lived in some 24 United States geographic areas, and enrolled through a virtual design. Cohort assignment in the prospective study relied on participant-reported clinical history from a screening survey and a study questionnaire. Recovered participants in ImmuneRACE Cohort 3 were defined by two consecutive negative NP/OP PCR tests, clearance by a healthcare professional, or resolution of symptoms. Each participant in the prospective study had whole blood, serum and a nasopharyngeal or oropharyngeal swab collected by mobile phlebotomists. Over an approximately 2-month period, participants in the prospective study had the option of providing additional blood draws and questionnaires. Prospective study blood samples were shipped either frozen or at room temperature before DNA extraction. The immunoSEQ Assay, a bias-controlled multiplex PCR, was used to amplify TCRbeta CDR3 regions from genomic DNA. In the source study's methods: Nucleated cell counts per sample were estimated from amplification of reference gene primers within the assay. Sequence reads were collapsed and filtered to measure the absolute abundance of every unique TCRbeta CDR3 rearrangement. For each sample, productive Simpson clonality was calculated by taking the square root of Simpson's diversity index across productive rearrangements. TCRdb obtained this table from immuneACCESS and retained in-frame rearrangements with V and J assigned. These tables miss some clones; where compared with another copy, unresolved V genes account for less than half of the shortfall, and the remainder is unexplained. The DNA gave D and trimming, while V, J and clone size come from that table. In all, the sample holds 190,000 or so clones, and approximately 84% of those were seen once. 6% to 8% of the sample is held by the ten biggest clonotypes.

A remark on this clone: Its antigen is unknown. It has no much larger one-base neighbor in the sample; base qualities were not kept.

Including cysteine and phenylalanine, the CDR3 has 17 amino acids. Only the CDR3 part of the read is kept: 51 bases, read in frame from the first base. CDR1 LGHDT and CDR2 YNNKEL were looked up in the germline V gene (reference sequence). V gives up 1 base and J gives up 2 bases, and the segment between their germline ends measures 17 bases. The clonotype was recovered from a man aged 35 to 55 who had recovered from COVID-19. The chain links TRBV3-1 (or the pseudogene TRBV3-2) with TRBJ2-5; the best D guess is TRBD1, with 5 bases matching. The specimen was PBMCs or T cells enriched from blood (not recorded which). The sequenced DNA: TGTGCCAGCAGCCAAGGTCTCAGGGCGAAAAGGCAAGAGACCCAGTACTTC. Its translation reads: CASSQGLRAKRQETQYF.